The clone carrying this TCR beta chain has a single count. The data derive from a study of blood T cell repertoires in COVID-19. On the study more broadly: Sites across the United States, Italy and Spain contributed samples from acute and convalescent COVID-19.

Individuals drawn from some 25 US areas were roughly 18 to 95 years old. Exposed participants encountered a COVID-19 case during the 2 weeks preceding study entry. In the original processing: Amplification of reference gene primers provided the estimated nucleated cell counts. Profiling relied on immunoSEQ multiplex PCR, and the TCRdb table lists in-frame clones only, not all of them. V, J and clone size reflect that table, while D and trimming were determined from the DNA. The table lists 200,000 to 250,000 clones, approximately 83% of them singletons, with around 4.6% in the top ten. This CDR3 is 15 amino acids long. CDR1 and CDR2 (germline): SGHTA, FQGNSA. The V and J ends lost 4 bases and 6 bases respectively, with 13 bases between them.

The TCR sequence derives from a woman aged 45-59 years who had been exposed to COVID-19. The rearrangement links TRBV7-2 to TRBJ1-6; D is possibly TRBD1 (5 bases). The source material was PBMCs or T cells enriched from blood (not recorded which). CDR3 protein: CASSSRDSANSPLHF. The CDR3 DNA reads TGTGCCAGCAGCTCCAGGGACTCCGCTAATTCACCCCTCCACTTT.